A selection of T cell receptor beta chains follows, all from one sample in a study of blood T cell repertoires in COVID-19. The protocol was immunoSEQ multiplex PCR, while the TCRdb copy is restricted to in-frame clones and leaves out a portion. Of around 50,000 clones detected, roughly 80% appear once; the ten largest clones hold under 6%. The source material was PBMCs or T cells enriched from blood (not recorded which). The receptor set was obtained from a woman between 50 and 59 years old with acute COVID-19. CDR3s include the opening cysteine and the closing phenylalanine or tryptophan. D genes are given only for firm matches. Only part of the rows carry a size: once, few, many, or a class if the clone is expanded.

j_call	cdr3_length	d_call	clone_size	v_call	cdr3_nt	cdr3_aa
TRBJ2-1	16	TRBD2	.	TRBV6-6	TGTGCCAGCAGTTACGGCGGGCTAGCGGATTACAATGAGCAGTTCTTC	CASSYGGLADYNEQFF
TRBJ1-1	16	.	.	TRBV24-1	TGTGCCACCAGTGATTTGCAGGCGCAGGGAGGGACTGAAGCTTTCTTT	CATSDLQAQGGTEAFF
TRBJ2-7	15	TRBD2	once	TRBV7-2	TGTGCCAGCAGCCCTGACGGGGGGGGAACCTACGAGCAGTACTTC	CASSPDGGGTYEQYF
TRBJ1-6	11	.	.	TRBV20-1	TGCAGTGCTGGGCCGAATTCACCCCTCCACTTT	CSAGPNSPLHF
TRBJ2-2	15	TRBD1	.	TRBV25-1	TGTGCCAGCAGTGATAGGGACAGAAACACCGGGGAGCTGTTTTTT	CASSDRDRNTGELFF
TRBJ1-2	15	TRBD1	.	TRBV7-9	TGTGCCAGCAGACCAAAGGACAGGATCTCCTATGGCTACACCTTC	CASRPKDRISYGYTF
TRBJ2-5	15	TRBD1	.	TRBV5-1	TGCGCCAGCAGCTTTCGGGCAGGGGGCACGGAGACCCAGTACTTC	CASSFRAGGTETQYF
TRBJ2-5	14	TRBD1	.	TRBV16	TGTGCCAGCAGCCAATCGGGACAGGGAGAGACCCAGTACTTC	CASSQSGQGETQYF
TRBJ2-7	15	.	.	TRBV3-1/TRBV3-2	TGTGCCAGCAGCCTCGGGGGGCTAGGGTCCTACGAGCAGTACTTC	CASSLGGLGSYEQYF
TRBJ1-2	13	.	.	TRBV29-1	TGCAGCGCCGAGGGGAGGACTAACTATGGCTACACCTTC	CSAEGRTNYGYTF
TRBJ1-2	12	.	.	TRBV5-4	TGTGCCAGCAGCTTACAGGTCGGCGGCTACACCTTC	CASSLQVGGYTF
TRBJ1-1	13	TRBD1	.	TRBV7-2	TGTGCCAGCAGCCGACAGGGAGGCACTGAAGCTTTCTTT	CASSRQGGTEAFF
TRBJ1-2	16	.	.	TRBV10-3	TGTGCCATCTCGACACCGACGACCGTTTTTAATGATGGCTACACCTTC	CAISTPTTVFNDGYTF
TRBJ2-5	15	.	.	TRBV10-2	TGCGCCAGCAGTGAGTCGATAGGACTTCAAGAGACCCAGTACTTC	CASSESIGLQETQYF
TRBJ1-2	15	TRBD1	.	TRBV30	TGTGCCTGGAGTGTGAGTCGGGGACAGGGCTATGGCTACACCTTC	CAWSVSRGQGYGYTF
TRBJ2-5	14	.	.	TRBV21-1	TGTGCCAGCAGCTACAGGGGCCCTCAAGAGACCCAGTACTTC	CASSYRGPQETQYF
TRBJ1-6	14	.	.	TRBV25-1	TGTGCCAGCAATAGGGGACACCCCAATTCACCCCTCCACTTT	CASNRGHPNSPLHF
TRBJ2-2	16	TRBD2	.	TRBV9	TGTGCCAGCAGCGTAGCACTAGCGGGGGGGCTCGGGGAGCTGTTTTTT	CASSVALAGGLGELFF